The TCR beta chain described here comes from a study of cytomegalovirus exposure and HLA in healthy donors. The overall study: Within the Caucasian-associated ancestry cluster were around 80% of the 398 genotyped donors.

The study ran its PCR with 60 Vbeta and 13 Jbeta primers. Assay used: immunoSEQ multiplex PCR; TCRdb lists only in-frame clones, some missing. This repertoire shows 85,000 to 95,000 clones, 7.6% found once; its top ten account for about 2.5%. Germline lookup yields CDR1 SGHRS and CDR2 YFSETQ. This CDR3 contains 15 residues. Study-level findings and limits: A later analysis showed HLA-associated TCR beta chains outstripping equally common others in clonal expansion. In a later analysis, DRB1 alleles had the most associated TCRs; HLA-C alleles the fewest. An observed cluster of highly shared sequence variants was recorded as a likely sequencing artifact.

This clone was picked up a small number of times. Its antigen is currently unknown. The source of this sequence is a man over 45 in good health and CMV-seronegative. The chain employs TRBV5-1 and TRBJ2-5; D is possibly TRBD2 (7 bases). The assigned J gene may be wrong: the sequence end matches TRBJ2-7 better. Sequencing was done on a sample of PBMCs. The CDR3: CASKLGGDTTYEQYF. The CDR3 nucleotides are TGCGCCAGCAAATTGGGGGGGGACACGACCTACGAGCAGTACTTC.